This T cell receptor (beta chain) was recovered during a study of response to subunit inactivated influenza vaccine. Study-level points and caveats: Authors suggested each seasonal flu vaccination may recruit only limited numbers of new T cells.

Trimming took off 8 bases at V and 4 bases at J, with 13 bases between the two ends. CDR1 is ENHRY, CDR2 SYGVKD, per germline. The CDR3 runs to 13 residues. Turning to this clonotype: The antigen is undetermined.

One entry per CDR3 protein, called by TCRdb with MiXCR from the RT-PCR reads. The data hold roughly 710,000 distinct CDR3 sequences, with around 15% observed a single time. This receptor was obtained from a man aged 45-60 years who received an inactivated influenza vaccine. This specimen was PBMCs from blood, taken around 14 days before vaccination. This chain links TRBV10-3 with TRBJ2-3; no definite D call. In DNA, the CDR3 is TGTGCCATCTCCCCGAGCTTGGCAGATACGCAGTATTTT. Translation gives CAISPSLADTQYF.